This T cell receptor (beta chain) came from a study of shared clonotypes between healthy human individuals. Data came from immunoSEQ multiplex PCR; TCRdb stores just in-frame clones and leaves some out. The table lists about half a million clones, around 79% of them singletons. The unsorted samples had roughly 86 million PBMCs used for genomic DNA. As for this clone: The target antigen is unknown.

Notes on the study in general: What limited the represented genetic and exposure-history diversity was the small number of donors. Sequencing depth was a factor that was expected to affect clonotype sharing among donors.

V trimming: 3 bases; J trimming: 0 bases; junction bases outside the gene matches: 2. The CDR3 runs to 14 residues. Germline values: CDR1 SGHDT, CDR2 YYEEEE. The receptor was derived from a woman aged 40 to 50 in good health. Some clones in this sample may be carry-over from other donors' samples. V is TRBV5-6 and J is TRBJ2-5; 7 bases match TRBD1. The sample consisted of PBMCs. CDR3 region: CASSWDRNQETQYF. CDR3 coding DNA: TGTGCCAGCAGCTGGGACAGAAACCAAGAGACCCAGTACTTC.